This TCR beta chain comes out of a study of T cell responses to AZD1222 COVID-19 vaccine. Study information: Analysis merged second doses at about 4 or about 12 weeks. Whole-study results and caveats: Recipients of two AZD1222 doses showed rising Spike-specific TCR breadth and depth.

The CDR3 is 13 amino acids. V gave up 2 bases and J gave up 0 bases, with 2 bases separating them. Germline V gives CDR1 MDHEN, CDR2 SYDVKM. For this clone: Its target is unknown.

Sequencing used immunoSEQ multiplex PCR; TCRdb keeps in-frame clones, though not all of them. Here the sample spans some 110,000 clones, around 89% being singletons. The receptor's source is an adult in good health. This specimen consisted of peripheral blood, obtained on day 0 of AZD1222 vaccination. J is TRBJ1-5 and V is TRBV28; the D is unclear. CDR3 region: CASSLSSNQPQHF. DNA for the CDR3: TGTGCCAGCAGTTTAAGTAGCAATCAGCCCCAGCATTTT.